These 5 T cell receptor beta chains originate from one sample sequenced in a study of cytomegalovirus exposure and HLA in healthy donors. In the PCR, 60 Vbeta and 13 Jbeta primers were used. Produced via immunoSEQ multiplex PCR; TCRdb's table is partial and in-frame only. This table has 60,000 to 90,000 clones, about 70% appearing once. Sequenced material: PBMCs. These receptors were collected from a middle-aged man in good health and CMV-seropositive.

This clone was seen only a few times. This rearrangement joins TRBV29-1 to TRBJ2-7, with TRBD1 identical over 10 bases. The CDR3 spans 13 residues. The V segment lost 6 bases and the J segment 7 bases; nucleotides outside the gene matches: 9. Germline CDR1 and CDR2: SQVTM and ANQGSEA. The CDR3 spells CSVALTGGWEQYF. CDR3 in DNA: TGCAGCGTCGCCCTGACAGGGGGCTGGGAGCAGTACTTC.

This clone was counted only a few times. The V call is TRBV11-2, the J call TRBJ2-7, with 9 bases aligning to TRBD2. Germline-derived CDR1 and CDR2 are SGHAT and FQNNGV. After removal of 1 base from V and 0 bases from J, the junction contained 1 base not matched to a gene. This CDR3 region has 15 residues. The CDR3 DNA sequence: TGTGCCAGCAGCTTAGCTAGCGGGGACTCCTACGAGCAGTACTTC. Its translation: CASSLASGDSYEQYF.

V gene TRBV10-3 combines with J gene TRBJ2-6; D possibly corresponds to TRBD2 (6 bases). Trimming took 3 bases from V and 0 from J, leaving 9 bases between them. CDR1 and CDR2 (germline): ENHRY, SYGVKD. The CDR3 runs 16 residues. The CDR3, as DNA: TGTGCCATCAGTGATGGGGGGAACTCTGGGGCCAACGTCCTGACTTTC. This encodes CAISDGGNSGANVLTF.

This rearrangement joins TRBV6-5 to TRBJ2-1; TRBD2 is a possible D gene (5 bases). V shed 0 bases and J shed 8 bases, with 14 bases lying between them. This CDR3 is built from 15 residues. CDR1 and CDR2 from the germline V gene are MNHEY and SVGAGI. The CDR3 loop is CASSYSPLTRDEQFF. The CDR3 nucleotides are TGTGCCAGCAGTTACTCGCCCCTTACTAGGGATGAGCAGTTCTTC.

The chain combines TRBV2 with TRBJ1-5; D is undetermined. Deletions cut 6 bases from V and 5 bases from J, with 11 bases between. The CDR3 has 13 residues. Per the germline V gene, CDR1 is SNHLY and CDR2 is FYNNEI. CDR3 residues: CASSLTGYQPQHF. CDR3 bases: TGTGCCAGCAGCTTGACGGGGTATCAGCCCCAGCATTTT.